The 27 T cell receptor beta chains listed next were all sequenced from one sample in a study of metastatic and nonmetastatic thyroid tumors (dated by TCRdb to between 2020 and 2021). The library was generated by PCR. TCRdb records Illumina HiSeq 4000 as the sequencer. The public reads were quality trimmed at Q25 with fastp and then assembled into clones with MiXCR by TCRdb, keeping productive beta chains. The sample data list over 15,000 clones, and roughly 25% of these were observed just once. Over 20% of the sample lies in the top ten. Before undergoing thyroid surgery, none of the patients had been given any kind of treatment. Sequenced: tumor tissue. These receptors were collected from a female donor with papillary thyroid cancer or a benign thyroid nodule (not recorded which). Some clones in this sample may be carry-over from other donors' samples.

The rearrangement joins TRBV28 to TRBJ2-4; D gene uncertain. The CDR3 covers 11 residues. V lost 4 bases and J lost 8, with 6 bases in between. From germline, CDR1 is MDHEN and CDR2 SYDVKM. CDR3 sequence: CASSYSHIQYF. In DNA form, the CDR3 reads TGTGCCAGCAGTTACAGTCACATTCAGTACTTC.

The V gene is TRBV6-9, the J gene TRBJ2-5; perhaps TRBD1 as D (5 bases). Germline values: CDR1 MNHGY, CDR2 SVAAGI. This CDR3 contains 14 residues. V lost 0 bases to trimming and J lost 3 bases, with 8 bases between them. CDR3 coding DNA: TGTGCCAGCAGTTATTCAACAGGAAAAGAGACCCAGTACTTC. It encodes CASSYSTGKETQYF.

About this clone: A read error may account for a junction end that differs from germline. The chain employs TRBV6-2 or TRBV6-3 and TRBJ1-2; D may be TRBD1 (6 bases). The CDR3 covers 16 residues. Germline CDR1 is MNHEY and CDR2 is SVGEGT. CDR3 DNA sequence: TGCGCCAGCAGTTACACCCCCGGGACATATTACTATGGCTACACCTTC. Its protein is CASSYTPGTYYYGYTF.

This clone was counted ten times or more. The gene calls are TRBV19 and TRBJ1-5; possible D gene TRBD1, 6 bases. There are 13 residues in the CDR3. V gave up 5 bases and J gave up 4 bases, with 9 bases separating them. Germline CDR1 and CDR2: LNHDA and SQIVND (reference sequence). The CDR3 DNA reads as TGTGCCAGTAGTTACGACAGGAATCAGCCCCAGCATTTT. It yields the protein CASSYDRNQPQHF.

The sample holds a few counts of this clone. The rearrangement uses TRBV6-1 and TRBJ2-7; D possibly uses TRBD1 or TRBD2 (5 bases each). CDR3 size: 15 residues. V lost 2 bases, J lost 0 bases, and 11 bases lay in between. Germline values: CDR1 MNHNS, CDR2 SASEGT. The CDR3 sequence is CASSERSGSSYEQYF. The CDR3 nucleotides are TGTGCCAGCAGTGAAAGGTCAGGGAGCTCCTACGAGCAGTACTTC.

This clone was seen repeatedly, ten times or more. The CDR3 DNA reads TGCAGTGCTAGTAGACGGGGGGGCCAAGAGACCCAGTACTTC. Translation: CSASRRGGQETQYF. The rearrangement links TRBV20-1 to TRBJ2-5, with 8 bases that match TRBD2. The CDR3 consists of 14 residues. J lost 1 base, V lost 3 bases, and 4 bases had no gene match. Per germline, CDR1 DFQATT and CDR2 SNEGSKA (reference sequence).

In its sample, this clone was seen many times. Other DNA sequences in the same sample also yield this CDR3. The V call is TRBV6-6, the J call TRBJ2-2, with TRBD2 matching 8 bases. This CDR3 contains 15 residues. CDR1 and CDR2 (germline): MNHNY, SVGAGI (reference sequence). After removal of 0 bases from V and 6 bases from J, the junction contained 3 bases not matched to a gene. The CDR3 nucleotides are TGTGCCAGCAGTTACTCGGGACTAGAAGCCGGGGAGCTGTTTTTT. Translating it yields CASSYSGLEAGELFF.

This clone was seen a few times. This could be a read error, since a much larger clone is one nucleotide away. Distinct nucleotide sequences in the sample also encode this CDR3. This rearrangement joins TRBV6-5 to TRBJ1-4; no definite D call. The germline V gene has CDR1 MNHEY and CDR2 SVGAGI. The CDR3 is 15 residues long. Trimming pared 0 bases from V and 4 bases from J, leaving 9 bases between. The CDR3 coding sequence is TGTGCCAGCAGTTACTCGGGAGGTGGTAATGAAAAACTGTTTTTT. Translating it yields CASSYSGGGNEKLFF.

CDR3 residues: CASSRDRSSYEQYF. The CDR3 nucleotides read TGTGCCAGCAGCCGGGACAGGTCCTCCTACGAGCAGTACTTC. The rearrangement joins TRBV7-8 to TRBJ2-7; 8 nucleotides match TRBD1. With V trimmed by 5 bases and J by 0 bases, 3 bases remained unmatched. The length of the CDR3 is 14 residues. CDR1 is SGHVS and CDR2 is FQNEAQ in the germline V gene.

The rearrangement links TRBV5-1 to TRBJ2-3, with D uncertain. This CDR3 is 16 amino acids long. The germline V gene has CDR1 SGHRS and CDR2 YFSETQ. Trimming shortened V by 0 bases and J by 0 bases, and 11 bases separated the two germline ends. The CDR3: CASSLVAPYSTDTQYF. Here the CDR3 DNA reads TGCGCCAGCAGCTTGGTGGCACCCTATAGCACAGATACGCAGTATTTT.

This clone was detected ten times or more. Here the CDR3 reads CASSSCYFTYNEQFF. For the CDR3, the DNA is TGTGCCAGCAGCTCCTGCTATTTTACCTACAATGAGCAGTTCTTC. The chain couples TRBV12-3 or TRBV12-4 to TRBJ2-1; D is uncertain. CDR3 length equals 15 residues. V gave up 6 bases and J gave up 2 bases, with 14 bases separating them.

In its sample, this clone was seen many times. This chain connects TRBV5-1 to TRBJ1-2; 8 nucleotides agree with TRBD1. The trim removed 3 bases at V and 4 bases at J, leaving 5 bases unmatched. The CDR3 is 14 amino acids. The germline gives CDR1 SGHRS, CDR2 YFSETQ. The CDR3 is CASSSDRGLYGYTF. CDR3 DNA sequence: TGCGCCAGCAGCTCCGACAGGGGACTCTATGGCTACACCTTC.

On this clone itself: Mismatch with germline at one junction end may stem from a read error. The genes are TRBV10-3 and TRBJ1-2, with TRBD1 matching 7 bases. In germline, CDR1 is ENHRY, CDR2 SYGVKD. The CDR3 runs to 13 residues. CDR3 protein: CSISFGQDYGYTF. CDR3 DNA sequence: TGTTCCATCAGTTTTGGACAGGACTATGGCTACACCTTC.

This clone showed up many times. This sequence may be a read error, since a much larger clone differs from it by one base. The V call is TRBV7-9, the J call TRBJ2-7; D not certain. The germline gives CDR1 SEHNR, CDR2 FQNEAQ (reference sequence). The germline V and J ends were trimmed by 3 bases and 5 bases, with 11 bases remaining between them. The CDR3 covers 13 residues. The CDR3 DNA sequence: TGTGCCAGCAGCTTCAGTCCCTGCCACGAGCAGTACTTC. Its translation is CASSFSPCHEQYF.

This clone was detected many times. Relative to the germline gene, one junction end is altered; a read error may explain this. The J gene is TRBJ2-3, the V gene TRBV3-1, with 8 positions matching TRBD2. This CDR3 is built from 15 residues. Germline values: CDR1 LGHDT, CDR2 YNNKEL (reference sequence). The CDR3 protein is CASSPDWTSTDAQYF. CDR3 DNA: TGTGCCAGCAGCCCAGACTGGACTAGCACAGATGCGCAGTATTTT.

The chain joins TRBV6-4 to TRBJ2-1, with TRBD1 as a possible D gene (6 bases). Looked up from germline, CDR1 is MRHNA and CDR2 is SNTAGT. Trimming removed 4 bases at V and 3 bases at J, with 25 bases between. CDR3 size: 19 residues. CDR3 nucleotide sequence: TGTGCCAGCAGTGCCTTTGGGGCAGGGGCGAGTAATATCTACAATGAGCAGTTCTTC. This sequence encodes CASSAFGAGASNIYNEQFF.

V and J are TRBV20-1 and TRBJ2-1; unclear D gene. Germline lookup yields CDR1 DFQATT and CDR2 SNEGSKA (reference sequence). Trimming cost V 6 bases and J 4 bases, with 19 bases left between them. The CDR3 runs 15 residues. CDR3 nucleotide sequence: TGCAGTGCGCCATACGGACGATCGTTATACAATGAGCAGTTCTTC. Translation: CSAPYGRSLYNEQFF.

The chain is built from TRBV12-3 or TRBV12-4 and TRBJ2-7; D gene ambiguous. This CDR3 is 13 amino acids long. The ends were cut back, 3 bases at V and 1 base at J, with 7 bases in the middle. DNA for the CDR3: TGTGCCAGCAGTTTGACGTATTCCTACGAGCAGTACTTC. The encoded protein is CASSLTYSYEQYF.

In the case of this clone: An end of the junction differs from the germline gene, which may be a read error. This chain uses TRBV6-1 with TRBJ2-1; weak D call: TRBD2 (6 bases). The CDR3 covers 15 residues. Per the germline V gene, CDR1 is MNHNS and CDR2 is SASEGT. The CDR3 is CASSRESGSYNEHFF. The CDR3 bases are TGTGCCAGCAGCCGGGAGTCTGGCTCCTACAATGAGCATTTCTTC.

The chain employs TRBV30 and TRBJ1-2; unclear D gene. CDR3 length: 14 amino acids. The V end was cut by 4 bases, the J end by 9 bases, with 21 bases between. Germline V CDR1 and CDR2: GTSNPN, SVGIG (reference sequence). CDR3 residues: CAWIPESVRWCYTF. CDR3 nucleotides: TGTGCCTGGATTCCTGAGAGCGTTCGGTGGTGCTACACCTTC.

This clone was counted ten times or more. J is TRBJ1-5 and V is TRBV5-6; no reliable D call. V shed 5 bases and J shed 3 bases, with 9 bases lying between them. The CDR3 loop spans 13 amino acids. The germline V gene has CDR1 SGHDT and CDR2 YYEEEE. As DNA, the CDR3 is TGTGCCAGCAGTTACGGACCCAATCAGCCCCAGCATTTT. It specifies CASSYGPNQPQHF.

This clone was observed at least ten times. The chain uses TRBV6-2 or TRBV6-3 and TRBJ2-3; D is tentatively TRBD1 or TRBD2 (6 bases each). Trimming removed 2 bases at V and 2 bases at J, with 8 bases between. The CDR3 length is 14 residues. Germline V CDR1 and CDR2: MNHEY, SVGEGT. CDR3: CASSYGGPTDTQYF. CDR3 in DNA: TGTGCCAGCAGTTACGGGGGGCCCACAGATACGCAGTATTTT.

This clone occurred many times. The chain is built from TRBV28 and TRBJ2-5; 8 bases line up with TRBD1. The trim removed 6 bases at V and 6 bases at J, leaving 9 bases unmatched. This CDR3 contains 14 residues. CDR1 MDHEN and CDR2 SYDVKM come from the germline V gene. Written as DNA, the CDR3 is TGTGCCAGCAGACGGACAGGGCCCCATCAGACCCAGTACTTC. Protein sequence: CASRRTGPHQTQYF.

Concerning this clone itself: Its ends do not fully match the called genes, so a read error is possible. The rearrangement joins TRBV12-3 or TRBV12-4 to TRBJ1-1; no clear D. The CDR3 runs 14 residues. In nucleotides, the CDR3 is TGTGCCAGAAGTTCCCCCCCCCGGGAGGGTGAAGCTTTCTTT. Its protein product is CARSSPPREGEAFF.

V gene TRBV3-1 combines with J gene TRBJ2-3, with 7 positions matching TRBD1. V lost 1 base and J lost 2; bases outside the gene matches: 3. The CDR3 consists of 15 residues. Germline lookup yields CDR1 LGHDT and CDR2 YNNKEL (reference sequence). The CDR3 DNA follows: TGTGCCAGCAGCCAAGGACAGGGCGACACAGATACGCAGTATTTT. Translation: CASSQGQGDTDTQYF.

The CDR3 here is CASSQGQNTDTQYF. The CDR3 coding sequence is TGTGCCAGCAGCCAAGGACAGAACACAGATACGCAGTATTTT. The chain employs TRBV4-2 and TRBJ2-3; possibly TRBD1 for D (5 bases). The V and J ends lost 1 base and 2 bases respectively, with 7 bases between them. The CDR3 is made up of 14 amino acids. CDR1 LGHNA and CDR2 YNFKEQ come from the germline V gene.

This chain links TRBV20-1 with TRBJ1-2, with D unclear. Trimming stripped 1 base from V and 0 bases from J, with 12 bases between. Germline CDR1 DFQATT, CDR2 SNEGSKA (reference sequence). The CDR3 is 15 amino acids. The CDR3 sequence is CSARVRTHSNYGYTF. As DNA, the CDR3 is TGCAGTGCTAGAGTCCGAACCCACTCTAACTATGGCTACACCTTC.